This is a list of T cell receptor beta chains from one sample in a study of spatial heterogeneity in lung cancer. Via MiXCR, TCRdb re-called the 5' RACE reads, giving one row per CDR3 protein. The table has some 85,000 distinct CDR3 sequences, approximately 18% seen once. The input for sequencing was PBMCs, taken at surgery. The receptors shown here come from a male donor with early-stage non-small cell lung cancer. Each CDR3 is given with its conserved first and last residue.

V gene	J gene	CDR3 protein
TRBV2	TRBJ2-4	CASSGPRGTTSIQYF
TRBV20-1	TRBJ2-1	CSAHSGRLHNEQFF
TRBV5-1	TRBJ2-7	CASRQGDSRSYEQYF
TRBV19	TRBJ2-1	CASSIMTSGRGNEQFF
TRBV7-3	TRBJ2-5	CASRPGPGPLETQYF
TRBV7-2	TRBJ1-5	CASSFAGQGNQPQHF
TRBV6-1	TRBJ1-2	CASWGRGSHDYGYTF
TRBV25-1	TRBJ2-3	CASSGPPWDTQYF
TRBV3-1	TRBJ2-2	CASSQGTHIGELFF
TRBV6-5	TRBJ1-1	CASSYNPGDSTEAFF
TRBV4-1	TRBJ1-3	CASSQDRFRGQGGNTIYF
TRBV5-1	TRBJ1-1	CASSFRGRMNTEAFF
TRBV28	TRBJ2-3	CASSLMGGSDTQYF
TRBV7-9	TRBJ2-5	CASSSYLTTGGRTETQYF
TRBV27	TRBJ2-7	CASIRTGGAGYEQYF
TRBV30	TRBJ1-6	CAWSHGNSPLHF
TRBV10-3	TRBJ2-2	CAISDRAGELFF
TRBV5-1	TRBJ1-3	CASSAGAGVGNTIYF
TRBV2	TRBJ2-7	CATAGGDEQYF
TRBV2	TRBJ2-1	CASRDYNEQFF
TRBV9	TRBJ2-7	CASSKPSEPGEQYF
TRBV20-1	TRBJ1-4	CSAPRASNEKLFF
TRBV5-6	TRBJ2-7	CASSADRGLYEQYF
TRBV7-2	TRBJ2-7	CASSRIAGTYEQYF
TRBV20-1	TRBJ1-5	CSANPGGNQPQHF
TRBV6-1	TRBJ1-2	CASRAGTGDGYTF
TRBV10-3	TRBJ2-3	CAIRGTSGSPDTQYF
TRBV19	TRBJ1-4	CASSGAATNEKLFF
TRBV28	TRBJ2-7	CASSLPGLALYEQYF
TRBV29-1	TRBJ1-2	CSVPLGDNYGYTF
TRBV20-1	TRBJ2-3	CSAQAGITDTQYF
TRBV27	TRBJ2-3	CASSLPLGRTDTQYF
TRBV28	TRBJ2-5	CASSSTGGASETQYF
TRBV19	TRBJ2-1	CASSMDRGGNNEQFF
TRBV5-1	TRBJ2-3	CASSPNLRRSTDTQYF
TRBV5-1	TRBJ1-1	CASTLTGEGTEAFF
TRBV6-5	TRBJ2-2	CASTPGTTTGELFF
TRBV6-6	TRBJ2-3	CASSPKAGLAGADTQYF